Shown below are 9 T cell receptor beta chains from a single sample sequenced in a study of T cells expressing NK-cell markers. From its re-call of the 5' RACE reads, TCRdb lists each CDR3 protein once, without DNA. The clone table shows 550,000 to 600,000 distinct CDR3 sequences, with the ten largest holding 3.5% to 4.5%. Sequenced: blood T cells: a sorted CD56 or NKG2C T cell subset, CD4+ or CD8+ T cells, or bulk PBMC T cells (not recorded which). The receptors stem from a man between 18 and 29 years old in good health.

The V and J genes are TRBV15 and TRBJ2-5. Germline V gene sequence: CDR1 LNHNV, CDR2 YYDKDF (reference sequence). The CDR3 totals 16 residues. The CDR3 protein is CATSRDSFSGQETQYF.

V is TRBV7-2 and J is TRBJ2-2; TCRdb gives TRBD2 as the D gene, but with no DNA this cannot be confirmed. Germline-derived CDR1 and CDR2 are SGHTA and FQGNSA. The length of the CDR3 is 17 residues. The CDR3 protein is CASRHWDWGLANGELFF.

The genes are TRBV28 and TRBJ2-2; no DNA is available, so the TRBD1 call from TCRdb remains unchecked. The germline gives CDR1 MDHEN, CDR2 SYDVKM. CDR3 size: 17 residues. This CDR3 reads CASSSSQTGVFTGELFF.

This chain connects TRBV6-1 to TRBJ2-3. Germline CDR1 MNHNS, CDR2 SASEGT. The CDR3 is 15 amino acids. The CDR3 region is CASSPRLTSTDTQYF.

This chain joins TRBV21-1 and TRBJ2-5; as DNA is missing, the TRBD1 call by TCRdb cannot be tested. TRBV21-1 is termed a pseudogene. CDR3 length: 17 residues. The CDR3 region is CASSKRGGTFSHETQYF.

This chain connects TRBV4-1 to TRBJ2-3. CDR1 is MGHRA and CDR2 is YSYEKL in the germline V gene. The CDR3 length is 13 residues. The CDR3 sequence: CASSHSVADTQYF.

The CDR3 is CASSESGAKNIQYF. The chain employs TRBV25-1 and TRBJ2-4. The CDR3 sequence is 14 residues long. Germline lookup yields CDR1 MGHDK and CDR2 SYGVNS.

Here the CDR3 reads CASSPTGTKGETQYF. The V gene is TRBV7-9, the J gene TRBJ2-5; as DNA is missing, the TRBD1 call by TCRdb cannot be tested. Germline-derived CDR1 and CDR2 are SEHNR and FQNEAQ (reference sequence). The CDR3 contains 15 residues.

This rearrangement joins TRBV29-1 to TRBJ2-1; TCRdb names TRBD2, which stays unverified in the absence of DNA. The germline CDR1 and CDR2 sequences are SQVTM and ANQGSEA. The CDR3 covers 13 residues. The CDR3 sequence: CSGTSGPGIEQFF.